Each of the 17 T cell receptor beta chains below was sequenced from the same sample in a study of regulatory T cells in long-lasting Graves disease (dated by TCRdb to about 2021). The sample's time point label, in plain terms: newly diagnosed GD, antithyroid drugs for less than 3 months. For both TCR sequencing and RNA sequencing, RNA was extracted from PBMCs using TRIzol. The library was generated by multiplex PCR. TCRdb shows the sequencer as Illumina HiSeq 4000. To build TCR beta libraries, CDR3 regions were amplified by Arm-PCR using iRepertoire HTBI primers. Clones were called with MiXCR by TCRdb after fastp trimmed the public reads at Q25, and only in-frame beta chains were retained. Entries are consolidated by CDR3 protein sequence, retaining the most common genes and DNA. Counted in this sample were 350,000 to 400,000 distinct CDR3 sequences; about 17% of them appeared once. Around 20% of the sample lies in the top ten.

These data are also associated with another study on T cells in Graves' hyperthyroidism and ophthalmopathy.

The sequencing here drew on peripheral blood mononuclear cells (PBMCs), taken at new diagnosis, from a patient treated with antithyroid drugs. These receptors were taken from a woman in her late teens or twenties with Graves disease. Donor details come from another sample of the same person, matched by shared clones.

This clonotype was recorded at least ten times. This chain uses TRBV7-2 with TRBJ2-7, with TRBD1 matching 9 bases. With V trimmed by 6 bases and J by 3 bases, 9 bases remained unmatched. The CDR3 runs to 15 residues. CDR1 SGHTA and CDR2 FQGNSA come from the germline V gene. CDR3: CASRKYRDRDYEQYF. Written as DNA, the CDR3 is TGTGCCAGCAGAAAGTACCGGGACAGGGACTACGAGCAGTACTTC. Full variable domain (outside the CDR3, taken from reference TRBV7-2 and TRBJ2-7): GAGVSQSPSNKVTEKGKDVELRCDPISGHTALYWYRQSLGQGLEFLIYFQGNSAPDKSGLPSDRFSAERTGGSVSTLTIQRTQQEDSAVYLCASRKYRDRDYEQYFGPGTRLTVT.

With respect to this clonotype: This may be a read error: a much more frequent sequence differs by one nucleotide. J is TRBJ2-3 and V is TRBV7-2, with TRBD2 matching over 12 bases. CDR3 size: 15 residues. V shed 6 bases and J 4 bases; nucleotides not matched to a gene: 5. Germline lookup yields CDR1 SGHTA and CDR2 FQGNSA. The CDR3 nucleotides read TGTGCCAGCAGGCCTAGCGGGGGGGCCGCAGATACGCAGTATTTT. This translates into CASRPSGGAADTQYF.

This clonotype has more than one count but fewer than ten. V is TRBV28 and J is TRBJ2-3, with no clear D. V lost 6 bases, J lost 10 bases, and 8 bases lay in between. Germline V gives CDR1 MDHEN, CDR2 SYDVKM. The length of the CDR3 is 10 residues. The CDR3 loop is CASSSGAQYF. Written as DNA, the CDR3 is TGTGCCAGCAGCTCCGGCGCGCAGTATTTT.

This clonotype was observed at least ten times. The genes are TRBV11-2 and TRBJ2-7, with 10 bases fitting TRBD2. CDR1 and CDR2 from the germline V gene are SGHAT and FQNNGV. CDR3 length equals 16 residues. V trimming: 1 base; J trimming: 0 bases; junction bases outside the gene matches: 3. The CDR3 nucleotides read TGTGCCAGCAGCTTAGTGCTAGCGGGAGTCTCCTACGAGCAGTACTTC. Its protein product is CASSLVLAGVSYEQYF.

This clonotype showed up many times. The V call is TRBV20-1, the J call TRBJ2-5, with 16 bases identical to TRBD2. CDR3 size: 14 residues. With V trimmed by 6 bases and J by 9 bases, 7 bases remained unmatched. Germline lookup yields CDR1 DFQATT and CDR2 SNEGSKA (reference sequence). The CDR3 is CSAHGTSGGAAQYF. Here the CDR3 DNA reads TGCAGTGCGCACGGGACTAGCGGGGGGGCCGCCCAGTACTTC.

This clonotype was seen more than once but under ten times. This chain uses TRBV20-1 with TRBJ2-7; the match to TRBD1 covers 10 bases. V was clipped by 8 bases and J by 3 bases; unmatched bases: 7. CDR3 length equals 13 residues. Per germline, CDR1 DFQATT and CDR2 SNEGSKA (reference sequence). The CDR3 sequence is CSIEGQGLYEQYF. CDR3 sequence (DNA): TGCAGTATTGAGGGACAGGGGCTCTACGAGCAGTACTTC.

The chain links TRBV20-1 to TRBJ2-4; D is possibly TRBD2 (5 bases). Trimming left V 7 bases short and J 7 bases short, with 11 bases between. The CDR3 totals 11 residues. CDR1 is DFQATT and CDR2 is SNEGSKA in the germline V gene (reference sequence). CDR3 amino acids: CSVGTGNIQYF. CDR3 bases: TGCAGTGTGGGTACGGGGAACATTCAGTACTTC.

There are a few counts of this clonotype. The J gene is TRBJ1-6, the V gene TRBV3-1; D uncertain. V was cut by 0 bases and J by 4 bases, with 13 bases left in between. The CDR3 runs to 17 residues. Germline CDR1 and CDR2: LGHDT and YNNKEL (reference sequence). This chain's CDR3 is CASSQDSVSLYNSPLHF. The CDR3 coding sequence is TGTGCCAGCAGCCAAGATTCAGTAAGCCTGTATAATTCACCCCTCCACTTT. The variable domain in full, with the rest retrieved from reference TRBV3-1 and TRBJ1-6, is DTAVSQTPKYLVTQMGNDKSIKCEQNLGHDTMYWYKQDSKKFLKIMFSYNNKELIINETVPNRFSPKSPDKAHLNLHINSLELGDSAVYFCASSQDSVSLYNSPLHFGNGTRLTVT.

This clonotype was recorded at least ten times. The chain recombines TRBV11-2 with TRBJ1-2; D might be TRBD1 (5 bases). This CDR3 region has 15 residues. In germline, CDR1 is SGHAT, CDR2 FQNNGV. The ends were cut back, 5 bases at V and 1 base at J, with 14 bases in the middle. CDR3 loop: CASSRGGGFNYGYTF. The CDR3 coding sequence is TGTGCCAGCAGCCGCGGCGGGGGATTTAACTATGGCTACACCTTC.

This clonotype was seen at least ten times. The CDR3 region is CSARDPGQGYEQYF. The CDR3 coding sequence is TGCAGTGCTAGAGACCCGGGACAGGGTTACGAGCAGTACTTC. The chain employs TRBV20-1 and TRBJ2-7; 9 bases match TRBD1. Germline V CDR1 and CDR2: DFQATT, SNEGSKA (reference sequence). V shed 0 bases, J shed 4 bases, and the junction held 4 bases outside the gene matches. This CDR3 is 14 amino acids long.

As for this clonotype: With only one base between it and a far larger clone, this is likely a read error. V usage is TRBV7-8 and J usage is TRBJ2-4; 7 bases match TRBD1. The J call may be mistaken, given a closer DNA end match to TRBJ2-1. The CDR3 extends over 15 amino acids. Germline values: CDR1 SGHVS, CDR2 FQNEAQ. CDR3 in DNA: TGTGCCAGCAGCTTAGCGACGATGACAGGGAGCGAGCAGTTCTTC. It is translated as CASSLATMTGSEQFF.

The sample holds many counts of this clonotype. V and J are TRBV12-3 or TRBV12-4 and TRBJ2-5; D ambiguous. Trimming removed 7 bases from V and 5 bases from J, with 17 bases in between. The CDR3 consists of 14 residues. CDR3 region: CASTLHESRETQYF. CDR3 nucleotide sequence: TGTGCCAGCACCTTACACGAGTCTCGGGAGACCCAGTACTTC.

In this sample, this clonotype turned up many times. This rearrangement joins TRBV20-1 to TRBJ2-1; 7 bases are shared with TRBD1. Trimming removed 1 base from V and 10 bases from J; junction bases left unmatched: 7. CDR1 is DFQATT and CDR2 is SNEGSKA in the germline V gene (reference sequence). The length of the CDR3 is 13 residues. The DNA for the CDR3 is TGCAGTGCTAGAGTTGGGACAGTGGGGGAGCAGTTCTTC. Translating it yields CSARVGTVGEQFF.

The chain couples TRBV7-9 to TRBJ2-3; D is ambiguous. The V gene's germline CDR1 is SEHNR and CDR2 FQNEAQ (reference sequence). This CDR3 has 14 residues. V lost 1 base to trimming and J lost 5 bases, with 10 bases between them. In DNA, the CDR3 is TGTGCCAGCAGCTTAGAGGCTAGTAGAGATACGCAGTATTTT. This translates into CASSLEASRDTQYF.

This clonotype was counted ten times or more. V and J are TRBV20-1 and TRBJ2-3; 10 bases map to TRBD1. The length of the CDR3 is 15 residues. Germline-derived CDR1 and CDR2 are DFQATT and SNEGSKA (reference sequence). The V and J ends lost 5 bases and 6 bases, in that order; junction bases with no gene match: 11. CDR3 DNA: TGCAGTGCTGGGTACGGGACAGGGGAGGTGGATACGCAGTATTTT. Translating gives CSAGYGTGEVDTQYF.

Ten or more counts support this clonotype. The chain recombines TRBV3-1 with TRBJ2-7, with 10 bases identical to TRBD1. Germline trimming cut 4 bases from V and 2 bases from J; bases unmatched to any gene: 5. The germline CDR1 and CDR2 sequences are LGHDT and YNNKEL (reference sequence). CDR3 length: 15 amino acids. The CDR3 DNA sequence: TGTGCCAGCAGCCGGGGGACAGGGGATACCTACGAGCAGTACTTC. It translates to CASSRGTGDTYEQYF.

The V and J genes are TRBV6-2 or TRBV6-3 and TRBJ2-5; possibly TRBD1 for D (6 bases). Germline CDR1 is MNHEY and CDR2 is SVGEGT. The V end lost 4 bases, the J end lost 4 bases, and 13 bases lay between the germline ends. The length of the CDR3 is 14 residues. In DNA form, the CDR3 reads TGTGCCAGCAGTTTCCTGGGGGCACGAGAGACCCAGTACTTC. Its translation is CASSFLGARETQYF.